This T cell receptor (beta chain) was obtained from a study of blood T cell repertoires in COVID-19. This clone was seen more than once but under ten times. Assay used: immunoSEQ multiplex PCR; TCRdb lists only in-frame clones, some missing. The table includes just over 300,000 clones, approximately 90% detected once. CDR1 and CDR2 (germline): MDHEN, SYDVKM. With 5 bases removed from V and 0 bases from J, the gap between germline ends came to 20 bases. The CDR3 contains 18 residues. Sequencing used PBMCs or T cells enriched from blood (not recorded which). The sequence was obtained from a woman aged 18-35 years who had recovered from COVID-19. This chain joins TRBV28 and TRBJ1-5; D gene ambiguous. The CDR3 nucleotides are TGTGCCAGCAGTAAAGGTTCGAGGCACGTTTATAGCAATCAGCCCCAGCATTTT. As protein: CASSKGSRHVYSNQPQHF.